This T cell receptor (beta chain) is drawn from a study of blood T cell repertoires in COVID-19. Study in general: The cDNA or gDNA used as material had been derived from T cells, B-cell-depleted T cells, or PBMCs.

The CDR3 loop spans 15 amino acids. Trimming cost V 4 bases and J 9 bases, with 16 bases left between them. Germline V gene sequence: CDR1 MNHEY, CDR2 SMNVEV (reference sequence). The table came from immunoSEQ multiplex PCR; TCRdb's copy has only in-frame clones and leaves some out. The sample shows some 95,000 clones, approximately 90% of them seen only once. The chain employs TRBV27 and TRBJ1-6; TRBD1 might be the D (6 bases). Input material: peripheral blood. The receptor was derived from a human donor with active COVID-19. The donor label of this sample is uncertain. CDR3 coding DNA: TGTGCCAGCAGTTGGACAGTACTTGGGGCTTCACCCCTCCACTTT. Protein sequence: CASSWTVLGASPLHF.